The rows below give T cell receptor beta chains drawn from one sample of a study of blood T cell repertoires in COVID-19. Only in-frame clones appear in the TCRdb table, and some are missing; sequencing was by immunoSEQ multiplex PCR. The profile shows about 200,000 clones, roughly 82% of them singletons. Sequencing was performed on PBMCs or T cells enriched from blood (not recorded which). The source of these receptors is a woman aged 60-70 years with acute COVID-19. Each CDR3 is given with its conserved first and last residue. D genes are given only for firm matches. Clone size is shown for a subset of rows, as once, few, many or a class of expanded clone.

CDR3 DNA	CDR3 protein	clone size	J gene	D gene	V gene
TGTGCCAGCGGAAGGACAGGGGGCGCGATCGAGACCCAGTACTTC	CASGRTGGAIETQYF	once	TRBJ2-5	TRBD1	TRBV7-9
TGTGCCAGTATTGGCAGGGGGCGACGTTTTGGGACCGGGGAGCTGTTTTTT	CASIGRGRRFGTGELFF	NA	TRBJ2-2	TRBD1	TRBV19
TGTGCCAGCAGTCTATGGGCTGGGAGCTCCTACAATGAGCAGTTCTTC	CASSLWAGSSYNEQFF	NA	TRBJ2-1	NA	TRBV28
TGTGCCATCGGGTTCCTAGCGCCCGACGAGCAGTACTTC	CAIGFLAPDEQYF	NA	TRBJ2-7	NA	TRBV10-3
TGTGCCAGCAGTCGCCGGAGCGGGGGGGCCGGGGAGCTGTTTTTT	CASSRRSGGAGELFF	NA	TRBJ2-2	TRBD2	TRBV27
TGCAGTGCCCTGGGGAGGGGAACCACCTTC	CSALGRGTTF	once	TRBJ1-2	NA	TRBV20-1
TGCAGCGTTGAGCGCGGAGGGGGCCTCTATGGCTACACCTTC	CSVERGGGLYGYTF	NA	TRBJ1-2	TRBD1	TRBV29-1
TGCGCCAGCAGCCTTCCCCCCCAAGAGACCCAGTACTTC	CASSLPPQETQYF	once	TRBJ2-5	NA	TRBV5-1
TGTGCCTGGAGTATACAGTCCTATGGCTACACCTTC	CAWSIQSYGYTF	NA	TRBJ1-2	NA	TRBV30
TGTGCCAGCAGCGTATCTCACAGGGGCAATGAGCAGTTCTTC	CASSVSHRGNEQFF	few	TRBJ2-1	TRBD1	TRBV9
TGTGCTAGTGGTTTGGGGACTGTCGGGAGGAACACTGAAGCTTTCTTT	CASGLGTVGRNTEAFF	NA	TRBJ1-1	NA	TRBV12-5
TGTGCCAGCAGCCTGCTCGGATCCGGAGACATTCAGTACTTC	CASSLLGSGDIQYF	once	TRBJ2-4	NA	TRBV7-9
TGTGCCAGCTCGATCGAGCGGGTAAAGGGTAATGAGCAGTTCTTC	CASSIERVKGNEQFF	NA	TRBJ2-1	NA	TRBV18
TGTGCCAGCAGCTCCTGGACTAGCGGTACCGGGGAGCTGTTTTTT	CASSSWTSGTGELFF	NA	TRBJ2-2	TRBD2	TRBV7-8
TGTGCCAGCAGCCACCCAACAGTCTCTAACACTGAAGCTTTCTTT	CASSHPTVSNTEAFF	few	TRBJ1-1	NA	TRBV5-6
TGTGCCAGTAGAAAGGGAGGGACTAGCGGGAGTTCCTCCTACAATGAGCAGTTCTTC	CASRKGGTSGSSSYNEQFF	NA	TRBJ2-1	TRBD2	TRBV19
TGTGCCAGCAGTCGACAGGGAGATACGCAGTATTTT	CASSRQGDTQYF	NA	TRBJ2-3	TRBD1	TRBV7-2
TGTGCCAGCAGCCCTGGACAGGGAACGAATACGCAGTATTTT	CASSPGQGTNTQYF	NA	TRBJ2-3	TRBD1	TRBV6-2/TRBV6-3
TGTGCCAGCAGCTTAGTCAGGGGAACTGGGAACACTGAAGCTTTCTTT	CASSLVRGTGNTEAFF	NA	TRBJ1-1	NA	TRBV11-2
TGTGCCAGCAGCCCGGACAGGGGGCGAGGCTACACCTTC	CASSPDRGRGYTF	NA	TRBJ1-2	TRBD1	TRBV7-9
TGTGCCAGCAGCCGCAGGGCTAACACCGGGGAGCTGTTTTTT	CASSRRANTGELFF	NA	TRBJ2-2	NA	TRBV11-2
TGTGCCAGTAGTGCCTCTTACAGGGCAGGGGGAGCTTTCTTT	CASSASYRAGGAFF	once	TRBJ1-1	TRBD1	TRBV19
TGCGCCAGCAGCTTGGATCCGGAGGTGGGCTACAATGAGCAGTTCTTC	CASSLDPEVGYNEQFF	NA	TRBJ2-1	NA	TRBV5-1
TGTGCCAGCCAAACTAGCGGGAGTTTCGATGAGCAGTTCTTC	CASQTSGSFDEQFF	NA	TRBJ2-1	TRBD2	TRBV19
TGTGCCAGCATCCCCCTTCGCGGTAGTACTCAAGAGACCCAGTACTTC	CASIPLRGSTQETQYF	NA	TRBJ2-5	NA	TRBV6-2/TRBV6-3
TGTGCCAGCAGCTTTATAACGGTTACGGGACACGATGAGCAGTTCTTC	CASSFITVTGHDEQFF	NA	TRBJ2-1	NA	TRBV7-9
TGTGCCAGCAGCTTAGTGGGACAGGGTAATCTCGAAGCTTTCTTT	CASSLVGQGNLEAFF	NA	TRBJ1-1	TRBD1	TRBV7-9
TGTGCCAGCAGCTCCTTCGGGGAGTTAGCTTTCTTT	CASSSFGELAFF	NA	TRBJ1-1	NA	TRBV7-8
TGTGCCAGCAGCTTGGTGACTAGCGGGGTGACAGATACGCAGTATTTT	CASSLVTSGVTDTQYF	NA	TRBJ2-3	TRBD2	TRBV5-4
TGCGCCAGCAGTCTTCTAGCGGGAGGAGTAGGTGAGCAGTTCTTC	CASSLLAGGVGEQFF	NA	TRBJ2-1	TRBD2	TRBV10-2
TGTGCCAGCAGCCCGCGCGGGAGAGGGGGCACCGGGGAGCTGTTTTTT	CASSPRGRGGTGELFF	few	TRBJ2-2	NA	TRBV7-2
TGTGCCAGCAGCTTAGTTAGGGGAGGGAACCTTAACTATGGCTACACCTTC	CASSLVRGGNLNYGYTF	few	TRBJ1-2	NA	TRBV11-2
TGTGCCAGCACGGGGGGGACGAGGACTGAAGCTTTCTTT	CASTGGTRTEAFF	NA	TRBJ1-1	NA	TRBV6-5
TGTGCCATCAGGGTACAGGGGGGGAACACTGAAGCTTTCTTT	CAIRVQGGNTEAFF	few	TRBJ1-1	TRBD1	TRBV10-3
TGTGCCAGCTCGCGACAGAACTCTGGGGCCAACGTCCTGACTTTC	CASSRQNSGANVLTF	NA	TRBJ2-6	NA	TRBV18
TGTGTCAGCAGGTTGTTCCGGGACAGGGGCAATTCACCCCTCCACTTT	CVSRLFRDRGNSPLHF	NA	TRBJ1-6	TRBD1	TRBV6-4
TGCGCCAGCAGTCAACGACGGGGACCCGGAGGGACTGAAGCTTTCTTT	CASSQRRGPGGTEAFF	NA	TRBJ1-1	NA	TRBV23-1
TGTGCCAGCAGTTGGCCTAGCGGGGGGGCTAGGTATACGCAGTATTTT	CASSWPSGGARYTQYF	NA	TRBJ2-3	TRBD2	TRBV27
TGTGCCAGTAGTCTCGGGGGGGGCACAGATACGCAGTATTTT	CASSLGGGTDTQYF	NA	TRBJ2-3	TRBD2	TRBV19
TGTGCCAGCAGCTTTTCAAGGGGGCTAGACACCGGGGAGCTGTTTTTT	CASSFSRGLDTGELFF	NA	TRBJ2-2	TRBD1	TRBV11-3
TGTGCCACCAGTGACCCGACAGGATTCCAAGAGACCCAGTACTTC	CATSDPTGFQETQYF	NA	TRBJ2-5	NA	TRBV24-1
TGTGCCAGCTCAAAAGGACAGGACACTGAAGCTTTCTTT	CASSKGQDTEAFF	NA	TRBJ1-1	TRBD1	TRBV18
TGTGCCAGCGGCTTCCGGGACAGGGCAGAGTCCGGGTATGGCTACACCTTC	CASGFRDRAESGYGYTF	once	TRBJ1-2	TRBD1	TRBV3-1/TRBV3-2
TGTGCCAGCAGTACTACAGGGGCAGAAGCTTTCTTT	CASSTTGAEAFF	few	TRBJ1-1	TRBD1	TRBV6-5